The rows below give T cell receptor beta chains drawn from one sample of a study of T cells in localized non-small cell lung cancer. Sequenced by immunoSEQ multiplex PCR; TCRdb stores in-frame clones only, minus some. The table includes 30,000 to 35,000 clones, approximately 91% detected once. Sequenced here: peripheral blood, sampled before any cancer treatment. The source is a woman aged 35-70 years with stage I lung adenocarcinoma. Each CDR3 is given with its conserved first and last residue. Fields, in order: CDR3 protein, CDR3 DNA, J gene, D gene, clone size, V gene. A D gene is named only where the DNA matches it firmly. Where a row states a size, it is once, few, many or the class of an expanded clone; other rows omit it.

CDR3: CASSEVPDTQYF
DNA: TGTGCCAGCAGCGAGGTCCCAGATACGCAGTATTTT
J: TRBJ2-3
D: NA
size: NA
V: TRBV11-3

CDR3: CATSRVLTGQGDDEQFF
DNA: TGTGCCACCAGCAGAGTCCTCACGGGACAGGGGGACGATGAGCAGTTCTTC
J: TRBJ2-1
D: TRBD1
size: NA
V: TRBV15

CDR3: CSAPVGYTF
DNA: TGCAGTGCTCCGGTTGGCTACACCTTC
J: TRBJ1-2
D: NA
size: NA
V: TRBV20-1

CDR3: CASSQLVPGTDTQYF
DNA: TGCGCCAGCAGCCAACTGGTACCGGGTACGGATACGCAGTATTTT
J: TRBJ2-3
D: NA
size: NA
V: TRBV4-1

CDR3: CASSWLVKGMNTEAFF
DNA: TGCGCCAGCAGCTGGTTGGTTAAGGGAATGAACACTGAAGCTTTCTTT
J: TRBJ1-1
D: NA
size: NA
V: TRBV5-1

CDR3: CASSDGTSGGSNTGELFF
DNA: TGTGCCAGCAGTGATGGGACTAGCGGGGGAAGTAACACCGGGGAGCTGTTTTTT
J: TRBJ2-2
D: TRBD2
size: NA
V: TRBV9

CDR3: CASSQGYSGANVLTF
DNA: TGCGCCAGCAGCCAAGGGTACTCTGGGGCCAACGTCCTGACTTTC
J: TRBJ2-6
D: NA
size: NA
V: TRBV4-1

CDR3: CASRPGTSGYEQYF
DNA: TGTGCCAGCAGACCCGGGACTAGCGGGTACGAGCAGTACTTC
J: TRBJ2-7
D: TRBD2
size: NA
V: TRBV2

CDR3: CASSLVENTEAFF
DNA: TGTGCCAGCAGCTTAGTAGAAAACACTGAAGCTTTCTTT
J: TRBJ1-1
D: NA
size: NA
V: TRBV7-2

CDR3: CASSRGRDTEAFF
DNA: TGTGCCAGCTCCAGGGGGCGAGACACTGAAGCTTTCTTT
J: TRBJ1-1
D: TRBD1
size: NA
V: TRBV6-4

CDR3: CASSLSQGATSPLHF
DNA: TGTGCCAGCAGCTTATCCCAGGGGGCAACTTCACCCCTCCACTTT
J: TRBJ1-6
D: TRBD1
size: NA
V: TRBV5-4

CDR3: CASRAGTGNQPQHF
DNA: TGTGCCAGCAGAGCCGGGACAGGGAATCAGCCCCAGCATTTT
J: TRBJ1-5
D: TRBD1
size: NA
V: TRBV6-1

CDR3: CASSIGPDSQNRYGYTF
DNA: TGTGCCAGTAGTATAGGGCCGGACAGCCAAAATAGGTATGGCTACACCTTC
J: TRBJ1-2
D: NA
size: NA
V: TRBV19

CDR3: CASSFEGGSTDTQYF
DNA: TGTGCCAGCAGCTTTGAGGGGGGGAGCACAGATACGCAGTATTTT
J: TRBJ2-3
D: NA
size: NA
V: TRBV7-2

CDR3: CAVGQGAGSPLHF
DNA: TGTGCCGTCGGACAGGGGGCAGGATCACCCCTCCACTTT
J: TRBJ1-6
D: TRBD1
size: NA
V: TRBV10-3

CDR3: CASSPRQGRFSNTEAFF
DNA: TGTGCCAGCAGCCCTCGACAGGGAAGGTTTTCGAACACTGAAGCTTTCTTT
J: TRBJ1-1
D: TRBD1
size: NA
V: TRBV7-8

CDR3: CAISESVWKDSGANVLTF
DNA: TGTGCCATCAGTGAGTCGGTTTGGAAGGACTCTGGGGCCAACGTCCTGACTTTC
J: TRBJ2-6
D: NA
size: NA
V: TRBV10-3

CDR3: CATSREGELFF
DNA: TGTGCCACCAGCAGAGAGGGGGAGCTGTTTTTT
J: TRBJ2-2
D: NA
size: NA
V: TRBV15

CDR3: CASSPGSGGTDGELFF
DNA: TGTGCCAGCAGCCCGGGCAGCGGGGGGACCGACGGGGAGCTGTTTTTT
J: TRBJ2-2
D: TRBD2
size: NA
V: TRBV5-4

CDR3: CASSGQKNDEQFF
DNA: TGTGCCAGCAGCGGACAGAAAAACGATGAGCAGTTCTTC
J: TRBJ2-1
D: NA
size: once
V: TRBV5-4

CDR3: CASSLGISYNEQFF
DNA: TGTGCCAGCAGCTTAGGTATATCCTACAATGAGCAGTTCTTC
J: TRBJ2-1
D: NA
size: once
V: TRBV7-9

CDR3: CAISASGGNTEAFF
DNA: TGTGCCATCAGTGCATCAGGGGGGAACACTGAAGCTTTCTTT
J: TRBJ1-1
D: TRBD1
size: NA
V: TRBV10-3

CDR3: CASSLGLPSGFYDNEQFF
DNA: TGCGCCAGCAGCTTAGGTCTCCCTAGCGGGTTCTATGACAATGAGCAGTTCTTC
J: TRBJ2-1
D: TRBD2
size: NA
V: TRBV5-1

CDR3: CASSQTRGFGEAFF
DNA: TGTGCCAGCAGCCAAACGAGGGGATTCGGTGAAGCTTTCTTT
J: TRBJ1-1
D: NA
size: NA
V: TRBV7-9

CDR3: CASLSGMNTEAFF
DNA: TGCGCCAGTCTTTCGGGAATGAACACTGAAGCTTTCTTT
J: TRBJ1-1
D: NA
size: NA
V: TRBV10-2

CDR3: CASSQGLPNTGELFF
DNA: TGCGCCAGCAGCCAGGGACTACCGAACACCGGGGAGCTGTTTTTT
J: TRBJ2-2
D: TRBD2
size: NA
V: TRBV5-1

CDR3: CASSLAEARSNQPQHF
DNA: TGTGCCAGCAGCTTAGCGGAGGCAAGAAGCAATCAGCCCCAGCATTTT
J: TRBJ1-5
D: NA
size: NA
V: TRBV7-2

CDR3: CASSGGQFLNEQYF
DNA: TGTGCCAGCAGCGGCGGACAGTTCCTTAACGAGCAGTACTTC
J: TRBJ2-7
D: NA
size: NA
V: TRBV5-4

CDR3: CASSYSSYNEQFF
DNA: TGTGCCAGCAGTTACAGCTCCTACAATGAGCAGTTCTTC
J: TRBJ2-1
D: NA
size: NA
V: TRBV25-1

CDR3: CAISETGTGGEQYF
DNA: TGTGCCATCAGTGAGACCGGGACAGGGGGCGAGCAGTACTTC
J: TRBJ2-7
D: TRBD1
size: NA
V: TRBV10-3

CDR3: CASSLPMGGPSGANVLTF
DNA: TGTGCCAGCAGCCTCCCAATGGGAGGGCCCTCTGGGGCCAACGTCCTGACTTTC
J: TRBJ2-6
D: TRBD2
size: NA
V: TRBV4-2

CDR3: CASSLGDKNIQYF
DNA: TGTGCCAGCAGTTTGGGGGACAAAAACATTCAGTACTTC
J: TRBJ2-4
D: NA
size: NA
V: TRBV27

CDR3: CATSRDSYEQYF
DNA: TGTGCCACCAGCAGAGATTCCTACGAGCAGTACTTC
J: TRBJ2-7
D: NA
size: once
V: TRBV15

CDR3: CASSSRDRDPTNEKLFF
DNA: TGTGCCAGCAGTTCCCGGGACAGGGATCCAACTAATGAAAAACTGTTTTTT
J: TRBJ1-4
D: TRBD1
size: NA
V: TRBV28

CDR3: CASSEVGTSDTGELFF
DNA: TGTGCCAGCAGTGAAGTAGGGACATCAGACACCGGGGAGCTGTTTTTT
J: TRBJ2-2
D: NA
size: NA
V: TRBV6-1

CDR3: CSVAGTGGNTEAFF
DNA: TGCAGCGTCGCCGGGACAGGAGGGAACACTGAAGCTTTCTTT
J: TRBJ1-1
D: TRBD1
size: NA
V: TRBV29-1

CDR3: CASSIGPTGDGNQPQHF
DNA: TGTGCCAGTAGTATAGGTCCCACAGGGGATGGCAATCAGCCCCAGCATTTT
J: TRBJ1-5
D: TRBD1
size: NA
V: TRBV19

CDR3: CASSSKGNEQFF
DNA: TGCGCCAGCAGCTCCAAAGGGAATGAGCAGTTCTTC
J: TRBJ2-1
D: NA
size: few
V: TRBV4-1

CDR3: CASSVDRGRSTEAFF
DNA: TGTGCCAGCAGCGTTGACAGGGGGCGAAGCACTGAAGCTTTCTTT
J: TRBJ1-1
D: TRBD1
size: NA
V: TRBV11-3

CDR3: CASSVTVNYGYTF
DNA: TGTGCCAGCAGCGTAACAGTTAACTATGGCTACACCTTC
J: TRBJ1-2
D: NA
size: NA
V: TRBV9

CDR3: CASSTRTGGAGDTEAFF
DNA: TGTGCCAGCAGCACCCGGACAGGGGGCGCGGGGGACACTGAAGCTTTCTTT
J: TRBJ1-1
D: TRBD1
size: NA
V: TRBV13

CDR3: CASSPRQGSTTEAFF
DNA: TGTGCCAGCAGCCCCCGACAGGGTTCAACAACTGAAGCTTTCTTT
J: TRBJ1-1
D: TRBD1
size: NA
V: TRBV5-4

CDR3: CASSEVRGGQDTQYF
DNA: TGCGCCAGCAGTGAGGTGCGCGGGGGGCAAGATACGCAGTATTTT
J: TRBJ2-3
D: TRBD2
size: NA
V: TRBV10-1

CDR3: CASSPLRGTDTQYF
DNA: TGTGCCAGTAGTCCCCTACGGGGCACAGATACGCAGTATTTT
J: TRBJ2-3
D: NA
size: once
V: TRBV19

CDR3: CASSQDRVEGQPQHF
DNA: TGTGCCAGCTCACAAGACAGGGTCGAGGGTCAGCCCCAGCATTTT
J: TRBJ1-5
D: TRBD1
size: once
V: TRBV18

CDR3: CASKPQGDFGYTF
DNA: TGTGCCAGTAAACCGCAGGGGGATTTCGGCTACACCTTC
J: TRBJ1-2
D: TRBD1
size: NA
V: TRBV19

CDR3: CASSYPSGKETQYF
DNA: TGTGCCAGCAGCTATCCTAGCGGTAAAGAGACCCAGTACTTC
J: TRBJ2-5
D: TRBD2
size: NA
V: TRBV5-4

CDR3: CASSQDRGGVRFF
DNA: TGCGCCAGCAGCCAAGATCGAGGGGGGGTGAGGTTCTTC
J: TRBJ2-1
D: NA
size: NA
V: TRBV4-3

CDR3: CSVADTGGLQPQHF
DNA: TGCAGCGTTGCGGATACAGGGGGACTACAGCCCCAGCATTTT
J: TRBJ1-5
D: TRBD1
size: NA
V: TRBV29-1

CDR3: CASSVGTGSAQETQYF
DNA: TGTGCCAGCAGCGTCGGGACAGGGTCGGCGCAAGAGACTCAGTACTTC
J: TRBJ2-5
D: TRBD1
size: NA
V: TRBV9

CDR3: CASSSAFGGGYTF
DNA: TGTGCCAGCAGCTCCGCCTTCGGTGGCGGCTACACCTTC
J: TRBJ1-2
D: NA
size: NA
V: TRBV7-9

CDR3: CASSSGGYNEQFF
DNA: TGTGCCAGCAGCTCGGGGGGTTACAATGAGCAGTTCTTC
J: TRBJ2-1
D: TRBD2
size: NA
V: TRBV11-3

CDR3: CASSLLAGGVKNIQYF
DNA: TGCGCCAGCAGCCTCCTAGCGGGGGGAGTCAAAAACATTCAGTACTTC
J: TRBJ2-4
D: TRBD2
size: NA
V: TRBV5-1